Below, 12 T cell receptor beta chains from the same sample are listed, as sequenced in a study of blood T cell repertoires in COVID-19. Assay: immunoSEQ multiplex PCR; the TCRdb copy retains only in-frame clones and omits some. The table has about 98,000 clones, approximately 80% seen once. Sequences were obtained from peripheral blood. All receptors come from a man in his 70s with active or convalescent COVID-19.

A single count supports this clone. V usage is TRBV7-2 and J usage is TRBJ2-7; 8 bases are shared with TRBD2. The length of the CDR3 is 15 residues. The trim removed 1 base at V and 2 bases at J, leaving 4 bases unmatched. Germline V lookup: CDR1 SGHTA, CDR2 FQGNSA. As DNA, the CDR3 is TGTGCCAGCAGCTTAGGAGCGGGGGTCACCTACGAGCAGTACTTC. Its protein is CASSLGAGVTYEQYF.

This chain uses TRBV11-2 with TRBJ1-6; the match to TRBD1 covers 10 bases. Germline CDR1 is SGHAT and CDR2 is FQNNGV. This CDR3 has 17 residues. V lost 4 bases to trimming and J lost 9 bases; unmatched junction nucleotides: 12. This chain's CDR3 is CASSSVRDRGSRSPLHF. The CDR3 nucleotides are TGTGCCAGCAGCTCCGTACGGGACAGGGGTTCGCGTTCACCCCTCCACTTT. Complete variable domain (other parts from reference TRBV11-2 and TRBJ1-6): EAGVAQSPRYKIIEKRQSVAFWCNPISGHATLYWYQQILGQGPKLLIQFQNNGVVDDSQLPKDRFSAERLKGVDSTLKIQPAKLEDSAVYLCASSSVRDRGSRSPLHFGNGTRLTVT.

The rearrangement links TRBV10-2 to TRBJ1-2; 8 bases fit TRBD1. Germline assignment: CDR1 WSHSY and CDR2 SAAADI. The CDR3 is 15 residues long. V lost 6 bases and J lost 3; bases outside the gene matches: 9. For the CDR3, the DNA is TGCGCCAGCAGAAAAGGACAGGGAGGGGACTATGGCTACACCTTC. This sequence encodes CASRKGQGGDYGYTF.

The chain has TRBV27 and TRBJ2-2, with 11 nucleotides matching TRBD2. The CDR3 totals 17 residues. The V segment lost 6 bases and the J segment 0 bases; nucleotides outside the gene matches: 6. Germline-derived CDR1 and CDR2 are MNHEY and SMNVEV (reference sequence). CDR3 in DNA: TGTGCCAGCAGAGTTAGCGGGGGGGCCACGAACACCGGGGAGCTGTTTTTT. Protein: CASRVSGGATNTGELFF.

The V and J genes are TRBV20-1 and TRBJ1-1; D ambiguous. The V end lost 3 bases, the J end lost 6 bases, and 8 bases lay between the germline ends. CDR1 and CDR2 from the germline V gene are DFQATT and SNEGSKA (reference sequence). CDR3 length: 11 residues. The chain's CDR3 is CSARDGPEAFF. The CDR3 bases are TGCAGTGCTAGGGATGGGCCTGAAGCTTTCTTT.

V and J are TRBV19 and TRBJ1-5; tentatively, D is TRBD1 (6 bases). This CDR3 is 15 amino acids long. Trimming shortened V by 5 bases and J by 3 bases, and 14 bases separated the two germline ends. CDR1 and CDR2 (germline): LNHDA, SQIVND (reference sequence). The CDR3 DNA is TGTGCCAGTAGTGGACAGAGGGCTTTCAATCAGCCCCAGCATTTT. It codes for CASSGQRAFNQPQHF.

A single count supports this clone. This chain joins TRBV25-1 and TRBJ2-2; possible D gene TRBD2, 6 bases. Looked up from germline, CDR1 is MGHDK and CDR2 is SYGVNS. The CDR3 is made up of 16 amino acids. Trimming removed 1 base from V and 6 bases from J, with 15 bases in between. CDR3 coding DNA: TGTGCCAGCAGTGAATGGAGGGGTACGGGGGCCGGGGAGCTGTTTTTT. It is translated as CASSEWRGTGAGELFF.

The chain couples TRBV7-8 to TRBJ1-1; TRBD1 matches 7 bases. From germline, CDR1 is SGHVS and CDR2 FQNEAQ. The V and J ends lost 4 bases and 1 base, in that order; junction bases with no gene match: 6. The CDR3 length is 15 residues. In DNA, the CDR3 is TGTGCCAGCAGCTATCCCGGGACAGCGAACACTGAAGCTTTCTTT. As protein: CASSYPGTANTEAFF.

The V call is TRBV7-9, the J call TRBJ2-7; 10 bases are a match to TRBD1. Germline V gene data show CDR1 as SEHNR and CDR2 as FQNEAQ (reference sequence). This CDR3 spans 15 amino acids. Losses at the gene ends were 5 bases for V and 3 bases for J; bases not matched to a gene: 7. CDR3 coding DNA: TGTGCCAGCAGCCTTATGGGACAGGGGATCTACGAGCAGTACTTC. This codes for CASSLMGQGIYEQYF.

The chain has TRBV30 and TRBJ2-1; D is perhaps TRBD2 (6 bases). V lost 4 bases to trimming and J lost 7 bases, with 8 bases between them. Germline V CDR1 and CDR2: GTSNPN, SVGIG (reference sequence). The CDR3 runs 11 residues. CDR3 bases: TGTGCCTGGACAGGGAGGAATGAGCAGTTCTTC. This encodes CAWTGRNEQFF.

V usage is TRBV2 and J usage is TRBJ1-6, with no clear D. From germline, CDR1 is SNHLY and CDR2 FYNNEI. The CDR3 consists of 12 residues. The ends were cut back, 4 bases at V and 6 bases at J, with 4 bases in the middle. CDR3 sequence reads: CASSASNSPLHF. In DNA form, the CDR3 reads TGTGCCAGCAGTGCGAGTAATTCACCCCTCCACTTT.

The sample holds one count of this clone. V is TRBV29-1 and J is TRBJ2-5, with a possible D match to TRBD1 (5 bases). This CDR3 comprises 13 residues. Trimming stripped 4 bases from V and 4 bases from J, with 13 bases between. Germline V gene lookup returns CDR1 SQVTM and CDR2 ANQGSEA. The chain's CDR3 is CSVGRASGETQYF. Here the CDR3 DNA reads TGCAGCGTTGGCAGGGCATCAGGAGAGACCCAGTACTTC.